The T cell receptor (beta chain) under discussion was sequenced for a study of CD8 T cells in Susac syndrome (dated by TCRdb to between 2018 and 2021). General notes on the study: Repertoire sequencing was used to test whether CD8+ T cell activation and differentiation in Susac syndrome was antigen driven. CD8+ T cell repertoire clonality was compared between more than ten healthy donors, some 14 Susac syndrome patients and approximately 15 multiple sclerosis patients.

On this clonotype itself: This clone's antigen is unknown. No much larger clone exists at a distance of one base, and base qualities are not known.

Peripheral blood CD8+ and CD4+ T cells from healthy donors, Susac syndrome patients and multiple sclerosis patients were profiled using high-throughput TCR beta sequencing. The healthy donors served as controls matched for age and sex. Bulk CD8+ and CD4+ T cells were purified by magnetic negative isolation, while CD8+ TEMRA cells were enriched using FACS. Blood was collected in EDTA tubes and processed within 24 hours, with PBMCs isolated through density gradient centrifugation. PBMCs intended for TCR sequencing were cryopreserved in liquid nitrogen and were subsequently thawed in a 37 degrees C water bath. A purity of at least 90% was achieved for sorted or isolated CD4+, CD8+ and CD8+ TEMRA cells. Summary of the overall study and its limitations: The TCR sequencing and HLA analysis was acknowledged to have included a relatively small number of individuals.

RNA was extracted using the RNeasy kit, and roughly 0.5 to 1 ug of the RNA was reverse transcribed with random hexamers. The immunoSEQ multiplex PCR assay, which covers 54 Vbeta and 13 Jbeta segments, was used to amplify TCR beta CDR3 regions. Bias from PCR amplification was corrected by using a synthetic template baseline for primer optimization and for computational correction. The study's processing was this. Only productive sequences were kept, with reads annotated to V, D and J genes according to IMGT and analyzed in immunoSEQ Analyzer. To calculate clonality, Shannon entropy was normalized by log2 of the number of productive unique sequences and then subtracted from one. For each patient and control, public and private clones were evaluated among the 100 most prevalent clones. Susac-specific clones were defined as absent from healthy and MS cohorts, 800 to 1,200 published viral clones and other ImmuneACCESS disease sequences. The public reads were reprocessed in TCRdb via fastp at Q25 and MiXCR, keeping in-frame beta chains. Every entry covers one CDR3 protein and lists the most common genes and DNA from its rows. What appears here as the V and J calls and clone size reflects TCRdb's work, not the paper's. For this sample there are tens of thousands of distinct CDR3 sequences; roughly 93% appear just once. The ten largest make up 0.26% of the sample.

The germline V gene gives CDR1 as MNHEY and CDR2 as SVGAGI. V sheds 2 bases and J sheds 6 bases, leaving 10 bases between their ends. The CDR3 has 13 amino acids, counting the end cysteine and phenylalanine. The retained sequence is limited to the CDR3, 39 bases, with the frame set at the first base. Sequencing input: CD8+ T cells from PBMCs. This sequence uses TRBV6-5 and TRBJ1-2, with the D segment identity uncertain. This clonotype originated in a human donor in good health. The CDR3 loop reads CASSYGRNNGYTF. The DNA is as follows: TGTGCCAGCAGTTACGGCCGAAATAATGGCTACACCTTC.